The rows below give T cell receptor beta chains drawn from one sample of a study of T cell responses to AZD1222 COVID-19 vaccine. Only in-frame clones appear in the TCRdb table, and some are missing; sequencing was by immunoSEQ multiplex PCR. This repertoire shows 80,000 to 95,000 clones, 70% to 85% found once; its top ten account for about 21%. The material sequenced was peripheral blood, taken on day 0 of AZD1222 vaccination. The source of these receptors is an adult in good health. Each CDR3 is given with its conserved first and last residue. Fields, in order: D gene, clone size, J gene, V gene, CDR3 protein, CDR3 DNA. The D gene is left open where the match is weak. The size field is filled for only some rows; it gives once, few, many or a size class.

NA NA TRBJ1-6 TRBV7-9 CASSSESSPLHF TGTGCCAGCAGCTCAGAGTCCTCACCCCTCCACTTT
NA NA TRBJ2-3 TRBV7-9 CASSLGDRRGDTQYF TGTGCCAGCAGCTTAGGAGATCGAAGGGGTGATACGCAGTATTTT
TRBD2 once TRBJ2-3 TRBV11-3 CASSLGLAGADTQYF TGTGCCAGCAGCCTGGGGCTAGCGGGAGCGGATACGCAGTATTTT
NA few TRBJ2-5 TRBV18 CASSPMGETQYF TGTGCCAGCTCACCAATGGGAGAGACCCAGTACTTC
TRBD1 NA TRBJ1-2 TRBV29-1 CSVALDRGLIYGYTF TGCAGCGTTGCCCTGGACAGGGGGCTCATCTATGGCTACACCTTC
NA NA TRBJ2-5 TRBV5-6 CASSLDAGQETQYF TGTGCCAGCAGCTTGGATGCGGGCCAAGAGACCCAGTACTTC
NA NA TRBJ1-2 TRBV27 CASTPRGTLFGYGYTF TGTGCCAGCACCCCCCGAGGGACCCTCTTTGGCTATGGCTACACCTTC
NA few TRBJ2-1 TRBV11-3 CASSSESYNEQFF TGTGCCAGCAGCTCAGAAAGTTACAATGAGCAGTTCTTC
TRBD1 NA TRBJ1-6 TRBV6-5 CASSFTQGLESPLHF TGTGCCAGCAGCTTCACACAGGGGCTGGAGTCACCCCTCCACTTT
TRBD1 NA TRBJ2-1 TRBV3-1/TRBV3-2 CASSQAKGQGYNEQFF TGTGCCAGCAGCCAAGCAAAGGGACAGGGGTACAATGAGCAGTTCTTC
TRBD2 NA TRBJ2-1 TRBV5-1 CASSRTSADNEQFF TGCGCCAGCAGTCGGACTAGCGCGGACAATGAGCAGTTCTTC
TRBD1 NA TRBJ1-1 TRBV5-4 CASSLVPRGTGRTEAFF TGTGCCAGCAGCTTGGTCCCCCGGGGGACAGGGAGAACTGAAGCTTTCTTT
NA NA TRBJ1-1 TRBV18 CASSIQGWNTEAFF TGTGCCAGCTCAATACAGGGATGGAACACTGAAGCTTTCTTT
TRBD1 NA TRBJ2-1 TRBV11-3 CASSWTGGSYNEQFF TGTGCCAGCAGCTGGACAGGTGGCTCCTACAATGAGCAGTTCTTC
NA NA TRBJ2-1 TRBV7-8 CASSLIHGPFNEQFF TGTGCCAGCAGCTTAATCCACGGGCCATTTAATGAGCAGTTCTTC
TRBD2 NA TRBJ2-1 TRBV27 CASSLREDYNEQFF TGTGCCAGCAGTCTGCGGGAGGACTACAATGAGCAGTTCTTC
NA NA TRBJ1-4 TRBV3-1/TRBV3-2 CASSQTVATNEKLFF TGTGCCAGCAGCCAAACGGTCGCAACTAATGAAAAACTGTTTTTT
NA NA TRBJ2-5 TRBV10-3 CAIGADPETQYF TGTGCCATTGGGGCAGACCCTGAGACCCAGTACTTC
NA NA TRBJ1-2 TRBV30 CASQGITGNYGYTF TGTGCTTCCCAGGGGATTACAGGGAACTATGGCTACACCTTC
TRBD1 NA TRBJ1-5 TRBV20-1 CSASATGTGGDGFSNQPQHF TGCAGTGCTAGTGCCACCGGGACAGGGGGCGACGGGTTTAGCAATCAGCCCCAGCATTTT
TRBD1 NA TRBJ1-5 TRBV28 CASSFGTGGNQPQHF TGTGCCAGCAGTTTCGGGACAGGGGGCAATCAGCCCCAGCATTTT
NA NA TRBJ1-3 TRBV7-2 CASSLSASGNTIYF TGTGCCAGCAGCCTGAGCGCTTCTGGAAACACCATATATTTT
NA NA TRBJ2-2 TRBV5-1 CASSLAPSGNTGELFF TGCGCCAGCAGCTTGGCTCCCAGCGGGAACACCGGGGAGCTGTTTTTT
TRBD1 NA TRBJ1-1 TRBV28 CASSLYQDRVTNTEAFF TGTGCCAGCAGTTTATACCAGGACAGGGTCACGAACACTGAAGCTTTCTTT
NA NA TRBJ2-3 TRBV11-2 CASSRNTDSTDTQYF TGTGCCAGCAGCCGGAACACGGACAGCACAGATACGCAGTATTTT
TRBD1 NA TRBJ2-2 TRBV6-5 CASSYGTGGTGELFF TGTGCCAGCAGTTATGGGACAGGGGGGACCGGGGAGCTGTTTTTT
TRBD1 NA TRBJ2-7 TRBV6-5 CASSDRGGSYEQYF TGTGCCAGCAGCGACAGGGGGGGATCCTACGAGCAGTACTTC
TRBD1 few TRBJ2-7 TRBV6-5 CASSYLGTGTEQYF TGTGCCAGCAGTTACCTGGGGACAGGGACCGAGCAGTACTTC
NA few TRBJ1-4 TRBV9 CASSVGISTPNEKLFF TGTGCCAGCAGCGTAGGGATCAGTACTCCCAATGAAAAACTGTTTTTT
TRBD2 NA TRBJ2-7 TRBV3-1/TRBV3-2 CASSLGQWEGSEQYF TGTGCCAGCAGCCTAGGCCAGTGGGAGGGCTCCGAGCAGTACTTC
NA NA TRBJ1-3 TRBV18 CASSPLAGYENTIYF TGTGCCAGCTCACCCTTGGCAGGGTATGAAAACACCATATATTTT
TRBD1 NA TRBJ1-2 TRBV10-3 CAIEAFPRGQGGYTF TGTGCCATCGAGGCGTTTCCCAGGGGGCAGGGAGGCTACACCTTC
TRBD2 NA TRBJ2-5 TRBV4-1 CASSQMIRLAGRGTQYF TGCGCCAGCAGCCAAATGATTCGGCTAGCGGGTCGCGGGACCCAGTACTTC
NA few TRBJ1-2 TRBV6-2/TRBV6-3 CASSVGAYGYTF TGTGCCAGCAGTGTAGGGGCCTATGGCTACACCTTC
NA once TRBJ2-7 TRBV6-5 CASSYSGFNPYEQYF TGTGCCAGCAGTTACTCGGGCTTCAATCCCTACGAGCAGTACTTC
TRBD1 NA TRBJ1-2 TRBV5-4 CASSRGGQGYGYTF TGTGCCAGCAGCCGGGGCGGACAGGGCTATGGCTACACCTTC
NA few TRBJ2-5 TRBV12-3/TRBV12-4 CASSFGETQYF TGTGCCAGCAGTTTTGGAGAGACCCAGTACTTC
NA NA TRBJ2-3 TRBV11-2 CASSSQTTWDTQYF TGTGCCAGCAGCTCCCAGACTACTTGGGATACGCAGTATTTT
TRBD2 NA TRBJ2-1 TRBV5-1 CASSQPGTSGRNEQFF TGCGCCAGCAGCCAGCCCGGGACTAGCGGGAGAAATGAGCAGTTCTTC
NA NA TRBJ1-1 TRBV19 CASRRETGNTEAFF TGTGCCAGTAGGAGGGAGACAGGTAACACTGAAGCTTTCTTT
NA NA TRBJ2-1 TRBV25-1 CASQSPGLAYNEQFF TGTGCCAGCCAATCCCCGGGGTTGGCCTACAATGAGCAGTTCTTC
NA NA TRBJ1-3 TRBV4-3 CASSQETLSSGNTIYF TGCGCCAGCAGCCAAGAAACCTTGAGCTCTGGAAACACCATATATTTT
NA NA TRBJ2-5 TRBV13 CASSLDFQETQYF TGTGCCAGCAGCTTAGATTTTCAAGAGACCCAGTACTTC
NA NA TRBJ2-1 TRBV28 CASSFAGPSGNEQFF TGTGCCAGCAGTTTTGCTGGGCCCTCGGGGAATGAGCAGTTCTTC
NA NA TRBJ1-1 TRBV2 CASMINTEAFF TGTGCCAGCATGATTAACACTGAAGCTTTCTTT
NA NA TRBJ2-3 TRBV2 CASRQGADTQYF TGTGCCAGCAGACAGGGTGCAGATACGCAGTATTTT
TRBD2 NA TRBJ2-5 TRBV2 CASSEWTSGRETQYF TGTGCCAGCAGTGAGTGGACTAGCGGGAGGGAGACCCAGTACTTC
TRBD1 NA TRBJ1-5 TRBV28 CASSSPGQGAKPQHF TGTGCCAGCAGTTCGCCGGGACAGGGGGCAAAGCCCCAGCATTTT
NA NA TRBJ2-7 TRBV30 CAWSNSYEQYF TGTGCCTGGAGTAATTCCTACGAGCAGTACTTC
NA NA TRBJ2-2 TRBV5-1 CASSLRSANTGELFF TGCGCCAGCAGCTTGCGCAGTGCGAACACCGGGGAGCTGTTTTTT
TRBD2 NA TRBJ2-2 TRBV5-1 CASSAPSGRSSGELFF TGCGCCAGCAGCGCCCCTAGCGGGAGGTCGAGCGGGGAGCTGTTTTTT
TRBD1 NA TRBJ1-4 TRBV18 CASSPGTGEEKLFF TGTGCCAGCTCACCCGGGACAGGGGAGGAAAAACTGTTTTTT
NA NA TRBJ2-3 TRBV24-1 CATSASVDTDTQYF TGTGCCACCAGTGCTTCGGTTGACACAGATACGCAGTATTTT